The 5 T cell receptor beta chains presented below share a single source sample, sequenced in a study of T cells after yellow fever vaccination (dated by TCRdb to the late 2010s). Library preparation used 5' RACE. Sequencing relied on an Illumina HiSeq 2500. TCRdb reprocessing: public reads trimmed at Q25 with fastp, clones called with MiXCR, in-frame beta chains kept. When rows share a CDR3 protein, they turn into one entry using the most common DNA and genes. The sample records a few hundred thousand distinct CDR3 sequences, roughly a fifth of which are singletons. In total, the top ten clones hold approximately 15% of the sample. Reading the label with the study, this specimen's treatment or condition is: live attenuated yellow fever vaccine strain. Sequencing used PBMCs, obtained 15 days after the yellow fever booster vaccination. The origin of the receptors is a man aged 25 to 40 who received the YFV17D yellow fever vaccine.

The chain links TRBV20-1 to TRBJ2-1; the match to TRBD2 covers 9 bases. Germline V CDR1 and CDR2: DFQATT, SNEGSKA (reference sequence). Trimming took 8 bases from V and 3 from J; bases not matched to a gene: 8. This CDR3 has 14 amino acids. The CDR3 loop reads CSISGTSHYNEQFF. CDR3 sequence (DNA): TGCAGTATTTCCGGGACTAGCCACTACAATGAGCAGTTCTTC.

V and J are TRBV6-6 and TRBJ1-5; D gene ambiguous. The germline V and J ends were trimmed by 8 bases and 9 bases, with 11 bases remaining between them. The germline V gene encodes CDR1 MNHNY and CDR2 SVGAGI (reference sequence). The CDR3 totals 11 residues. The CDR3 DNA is TGTGCCAGCCATTTCGTCGGGCCCCAGCATTTT. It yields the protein CASHFVGPQHF.

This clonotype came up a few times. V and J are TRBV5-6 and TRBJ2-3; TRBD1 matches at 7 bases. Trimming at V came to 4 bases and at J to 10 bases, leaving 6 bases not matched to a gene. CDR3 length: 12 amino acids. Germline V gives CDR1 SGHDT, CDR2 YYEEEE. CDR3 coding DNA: TGTGCCAGCAGCCTGTACAGGGGCCCGCAGTATTTT. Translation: CASSLYRGPQYF.

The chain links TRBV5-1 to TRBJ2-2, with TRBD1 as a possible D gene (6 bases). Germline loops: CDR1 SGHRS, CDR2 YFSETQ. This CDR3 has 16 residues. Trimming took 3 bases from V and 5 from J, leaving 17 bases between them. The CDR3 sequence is CASSSTTGLGTGELFF. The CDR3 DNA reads TGCGCCAGCAGCTCAACTACAGGGTTGGGGACCGGGGAGCTGTTTTTT. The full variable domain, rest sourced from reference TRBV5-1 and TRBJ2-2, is KAGVTQTPRYLIKTRGQQVTLSCSPISGHRSVSWYQQTPGQGLQFLFEYFSETQRNKGNFPGRFSGRQFSNSRSEMNVSTLELGDSALYLCASSSTTGLGTGELFFGEGSRLTVL.

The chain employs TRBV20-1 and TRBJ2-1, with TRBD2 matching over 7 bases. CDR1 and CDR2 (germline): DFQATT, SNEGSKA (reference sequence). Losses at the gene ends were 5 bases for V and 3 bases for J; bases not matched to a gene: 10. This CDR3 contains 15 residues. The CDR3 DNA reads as TGCAGTGCTCCTCTGATTTCTAGCGGCTACAATGAGCAGTTCTTC. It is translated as CSAPLISSGYNEQFF.